A single sample is the source of the 2 T cell receptor beta chains below, sequenced in a study of human T cells and chemical hapten exposure. From the RACE reads, TCRdb called clonotypes with MiXCR, one entry per CDR3 protein. The sample includes about 98,000 distinct CDR3 sequences, more than 10% seen only once; the top ten take 3.1%. Noted time point: pre-sensitization, week 0. Stated treatment: therapeutic diphenylcyclopropenone sensitization with weekly scalp DPC. The specimen was whole blood, collected in connection with sensitization to the hapten diphenylcyclopropenone (DPC). The receptors were gathered from a woman aged 60 to 75 with alopecia areata. Some clones in this sample may be carry-over from other donors' samples.

In this sample, this clonotype turned up many times. The chain recombines TRBV14 with TRBJ1-2; tentatively, D is TRBD1 (5 bases). V lost 0 bases, J lost 4 bases, and 9 bases lay in between. Germline V gene data show CDR1 as SGHDN and CDR2 as FVKESK. CDR3 size: 14 residues. For the CDR3, the DNA is TGTGCCAGCAGCCAAGAAAGACAGAGCTATGGCTACACCTTC. Residues: CASSQERQSYGYTF.

This clonotype was picked up a small number of times. CDR3 loop: CASSYVALGETQYF. The DNA of the CDR3 is TGTGCCAGCAGTTACGTCGCTTTAGGGGAGACCCAGTACTTC. The V call is TRBV6-6, the J call TRBJ2-5; D remains ambiguous. V was shortened by 2 bases and J by 5 bases, with 12 bases between the two germline ends. The germline V gene has CDR1 MNHNY and CDR2 SVGAGI (reference sequence). This CDR3 has 14 amino acids.